Listed below are T cell receptor beta chains from one sample, sequenced in a study of T cell repertoires in cytomegalovirus infection. These receptors' antigens are unknown. TCRdb independently ran MiXCR on the reads; one entry per CDR3 protein. The data contain approximately 110,000 distinct CDR3 sequences, roughly 30% of them seen just once; the ten biggest clones take up around 41%. The sample here was CD8+ T cells from cultured PBMCs, taken from culture after CMV antigen stimulation. These receptors all stem from a human donor in good health (CMV status not recorded). Some clones in this sample may be carry-over from other donors' samples. Both conserved end residues are part of each CDR3.

J,V,CDR3
TRBJ2-7,TRBV6-8,CASSYSSGENEQYF
TRBJ2-1,TRBV7-8,CASSLASRGSYNEQFF
TRBJ1-4,TRBV5-1,CASSWGDRDNEKLFF
TRBJ1-6,TRBV28,CASSFDRHNNSPLHF
TRBJ2-7,TRBV7-9,CASSLDRTGATYEQYF
TRBJ2-1,TRBV4-3,CASSQDLSLAGGPNEQFF
TRBJ2-1,TRBV4-2,CASSQGRDPSVREQFF
TRBJ1-1,TRBV20-1,CSAPHPDRGRVGTEAFF
TRBJ2-1,TRBV19,CASSITRGGADEQFF
TRBJ1-5,TRBV7-6,CASSPSSLSNQPQHF
TRBJ2-7,TRBV5-3,CASSLSQAASYEQYF
TRBJ2-7,TRBV6-5,CASVRTGGREQYF
TRBJ2-7,TRBV12-3/TRBV12-4,CASSFNAGGTYEQYF
TRBJ2-3,TRBV7-9,CASSLSSGGETQYF
TRBJ2-2,TRBV2,CASNPLGTSGGANTGELFF
TRBJ1-4,TRBV5-5,CASSLRAGGSEKLFF
TRBJ1-2,TRBV7-8,CASSLDPGQPTTF
TRBJ2-5,TRBV4-3,CASSQGYQGSQETQYF
TRBJ2-1,TRBV5-8,CASSPFRGSSYNEQFF
TRBJ1-1,TRBV7-8,CASSLVGEVDTEAFF
TRBJ2-1,TRBV4-1,CASSQVYQGAHNEQFF
TRBJ2-1,TRBV4-1,CASSQAWGLAGREQFF
TRBJ2-6,TRBV6-5,CASSYGRSFSSGANVLTF
TRBJ1-1,TRBV12-3/TRBV12-4,CASSPGNTEAFF
TRBJ1-1,TRBV7-2,CASSFLGRGAEAFF
TRBJ2-3,TRBV5-4,CASTEGVDTQYF
TRBJ2-7,TRBV29-1,CSVETERSSYEQYF
TRBJ2-2,TRBV7-6,CASSLSETPGELFF
TRBJ1-5,TRBV19,CASSAWTGAHQPQHF
TRBJ2-1,TRBV12-3/TRBV12-4,CASSGEGSGGHYYNEQFF
TRBJ2-1,TRBV6-4,CASSDRDNNEQFF
TRBJ2-2,TRBV12-3/TRBV12-4,CASSLSLGRDTGELFF
TRBJ2-7,TRBV6-6,CASSYASGDRPYEQYF
TRBJ2-1,TRBV7-9,CASSLGSGDRGRRFF
TRBJ1-1,TRBV7-6,CASSSDSQNTEAFF
TRBJ2-2,TRBV6-6,CASSYGTPNTGELFF
TRBJ1-1,TRBV27,CASSRQGYTEAFF
TRBJ2-2,TRBV10-3,CAISVGRSNTGELFF
TRBJ1-1,TRBV7-9,CASSAARTEAFF
TRBJ1-1,TRBV12-3/TRBV12-4,CASSFGRGTEAFF
TRBJ2-7,TRBV12-3/TRBV12-4,CASNPGGSSSYEQYF
TRBJ2-1,TRBV6-2/TRBV6-3,CASITERGPSYNEQFF
TRBJ2-3,TRBV12-5,CASGLSVSSTDTQYF
TRBJ1-1,TRBV5-1,CASSYATEAFF
TRBJ2-5,TRBV20-1,CSARVASGSLQETQYF
TRBJ2-2,TRBV7-9,CASSFGGDNTGELFF
TRBJ2-7,TRBV28,CASSSREGAIYEQYF
TRBJ2-3,TRBV9,CASSYAGQGSTDTQYF
TRBJ2-1,TRBV7-2,CASSHGLEQFF
TRBJ2-1,TRBV20-1,CSVGRYSGGAYNEQFF
TRBJ1-2,TRBV7-6,CASSFLDRDPWSYTF
TRBJ1-1,TRBV13,CASSFLGLQGSITEAFF
TRBJ1-1,TRBV7-9,CASSPPQGTDTEAFF
TRBJ2-1,TRBV6-1,CALGASSYNEQFF